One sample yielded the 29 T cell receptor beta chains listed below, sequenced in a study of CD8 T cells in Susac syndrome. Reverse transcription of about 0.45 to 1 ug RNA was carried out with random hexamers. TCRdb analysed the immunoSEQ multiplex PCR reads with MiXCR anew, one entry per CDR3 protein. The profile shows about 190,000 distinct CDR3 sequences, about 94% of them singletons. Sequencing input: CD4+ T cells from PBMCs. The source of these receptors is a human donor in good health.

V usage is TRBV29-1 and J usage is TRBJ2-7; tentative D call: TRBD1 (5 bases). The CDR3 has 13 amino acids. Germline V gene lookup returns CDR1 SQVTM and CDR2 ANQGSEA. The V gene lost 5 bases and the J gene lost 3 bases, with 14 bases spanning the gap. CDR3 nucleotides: TGCAGCGTTTCAGTCGGGCAGGGCTACGAGCAGTACTTC. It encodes CSVSVGQGYEQYF.

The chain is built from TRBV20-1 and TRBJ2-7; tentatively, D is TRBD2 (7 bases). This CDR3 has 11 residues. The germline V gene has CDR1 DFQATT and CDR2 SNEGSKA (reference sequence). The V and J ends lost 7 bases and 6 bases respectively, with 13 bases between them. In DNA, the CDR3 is TGCAGTGTTTGGGAGGGGGGCGAGCAGTACTTC. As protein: CSVWEGGEQYF.

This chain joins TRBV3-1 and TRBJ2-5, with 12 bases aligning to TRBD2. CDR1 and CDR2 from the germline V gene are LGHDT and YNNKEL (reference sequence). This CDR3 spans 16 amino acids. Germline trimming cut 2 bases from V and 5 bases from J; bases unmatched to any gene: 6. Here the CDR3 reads CASSQLAGGRGETQYF. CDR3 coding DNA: TGTGCCAGCAGCCAACTAGCGGGGGGGCGTGGGGAGACCCAGTACTTC.

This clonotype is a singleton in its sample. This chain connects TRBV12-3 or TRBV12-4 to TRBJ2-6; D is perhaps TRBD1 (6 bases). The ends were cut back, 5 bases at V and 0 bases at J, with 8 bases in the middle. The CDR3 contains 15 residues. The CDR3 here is CASSPDSSGANVLTF. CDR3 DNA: TGTGCCAGCAGTCCGGACAGCTCTGGGGCCAACGTCCTGACTTTC.

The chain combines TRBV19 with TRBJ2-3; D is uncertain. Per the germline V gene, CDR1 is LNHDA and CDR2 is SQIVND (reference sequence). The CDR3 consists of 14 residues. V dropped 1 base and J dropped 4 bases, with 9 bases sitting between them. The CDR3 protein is CASSIVEWADTQYF. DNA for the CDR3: TGTGCCAGTAGTATAGTTGAGTGGGCAGATACGCAGTATTTT.

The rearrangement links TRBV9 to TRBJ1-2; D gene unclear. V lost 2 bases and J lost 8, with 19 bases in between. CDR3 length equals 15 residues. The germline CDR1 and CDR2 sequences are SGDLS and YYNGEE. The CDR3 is CASSVSPTGSGGYTF. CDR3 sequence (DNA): TGTGCCAGCAGCGTGTCCCCGACTGGTTCCGGAGGCTACACCTTC.

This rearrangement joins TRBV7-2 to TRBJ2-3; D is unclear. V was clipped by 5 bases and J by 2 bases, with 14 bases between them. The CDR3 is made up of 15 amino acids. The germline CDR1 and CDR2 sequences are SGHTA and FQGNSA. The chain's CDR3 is CASSRGPPNTDTQYF. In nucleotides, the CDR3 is TGTGCCAGCAGCCGCGGACCCCCGAACACAGATACGCAGTATTTT.

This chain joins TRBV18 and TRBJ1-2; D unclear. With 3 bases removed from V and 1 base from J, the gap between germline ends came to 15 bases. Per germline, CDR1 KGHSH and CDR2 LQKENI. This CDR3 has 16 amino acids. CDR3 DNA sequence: TGTGCCAGCTCACCGATAAATGCAGGCCTTAACTATGGCTACACCTTC. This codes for CASSPINAGLNYGYTF.

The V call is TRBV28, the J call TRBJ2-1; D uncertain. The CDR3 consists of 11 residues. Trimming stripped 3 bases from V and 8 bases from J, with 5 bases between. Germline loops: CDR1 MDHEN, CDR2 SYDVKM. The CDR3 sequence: CASSFLDEQFF. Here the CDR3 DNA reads TGTGCCAGCAGTTTTTTGGATGAGCAGTTCTTC. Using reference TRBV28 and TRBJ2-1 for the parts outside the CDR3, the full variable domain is DVKVTQSSRYLVKRTGEKVFLECVQDMDHENMFWYRQDPGLGLRLIYFSYDVKMKEKGDIPEGYSVSREKKERFSLILESASTNQTSMYLCASSFLDEQFFGPGTRLTVL.

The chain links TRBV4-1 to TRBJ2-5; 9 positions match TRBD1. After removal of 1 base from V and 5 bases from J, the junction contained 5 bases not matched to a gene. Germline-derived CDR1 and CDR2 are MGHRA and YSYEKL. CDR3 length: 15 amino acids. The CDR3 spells CASSQAGQGWETQYF. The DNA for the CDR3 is TGCGCCAGCAGCCAAGCAGGACAGGGGTGGGAGACCCAGTACTTC.

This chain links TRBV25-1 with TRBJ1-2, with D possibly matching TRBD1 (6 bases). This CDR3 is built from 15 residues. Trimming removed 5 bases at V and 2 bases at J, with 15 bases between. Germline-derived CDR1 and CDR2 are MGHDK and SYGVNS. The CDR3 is CASSPPGGFNYGYTF. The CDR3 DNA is TGTGCCAGCAGTCCCCCCGGGGGCTTCAACTATGGCTACACCTTC.

CDR3 coding DNA: TGCGCCAGTCGGACAGGGGCTACTTTTGGCTACACCTTC. Protein sequence: CASRTGATFGYTF. J is TRBJ1-2 and V is TRBV4-3; 9 bases align to TRBD1. Germline V gene data show CDR1 as LGHNA and CDR2 as YSLEER. V was pared by 9 bases and J by 7 bases, with 9 bases of the junction left unmatched. The CDR3 has 13 amino acids.

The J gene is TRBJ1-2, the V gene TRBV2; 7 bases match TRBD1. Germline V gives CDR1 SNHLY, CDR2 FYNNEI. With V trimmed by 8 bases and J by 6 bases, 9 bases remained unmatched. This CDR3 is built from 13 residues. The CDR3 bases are TGTGCCAGCTTCAGGGAGACAGGGAATGGCTACACCTTC. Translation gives CASFRETGNGYTF.

CDR3 nucleotides: TGTGCCAGCAGTCCGGGACTAGCGGGGGGTATGGGCAAAAACATTCAGTACTTC. This encodes CASSPGLAGGMGKNIQYF. The V call is TRBV12-3 or TRBV12-4, the J call TRBJ2-4, with 15 nucleotides matching TRBD2. V dropped 5 bases and J dropped 3; count of bases not matched to a gene: 8. This CDR3 comprises 18 residues.

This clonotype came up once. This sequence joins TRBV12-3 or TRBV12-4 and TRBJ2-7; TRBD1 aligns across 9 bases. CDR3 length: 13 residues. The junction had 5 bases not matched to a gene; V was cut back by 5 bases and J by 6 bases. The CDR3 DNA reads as TGTGCCAGCAGTCCCGGGACAGGGACCGAGCAGTACTTC. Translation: CASSPGTGTEQYF.

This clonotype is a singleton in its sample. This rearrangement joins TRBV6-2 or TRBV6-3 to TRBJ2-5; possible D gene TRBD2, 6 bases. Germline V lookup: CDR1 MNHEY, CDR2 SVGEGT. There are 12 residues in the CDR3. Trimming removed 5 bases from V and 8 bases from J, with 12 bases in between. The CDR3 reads CASSKPGTTQYF. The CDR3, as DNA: TGTGCCAGCAGTAAGCCTGGGACTACCCAGTACTTC.

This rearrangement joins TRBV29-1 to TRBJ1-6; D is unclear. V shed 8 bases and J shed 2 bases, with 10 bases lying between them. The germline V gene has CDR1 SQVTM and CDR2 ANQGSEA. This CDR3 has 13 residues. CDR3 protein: CSFRIAYNSPLHF. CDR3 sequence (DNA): TGCAGCTTCCGAATAGCCTATAATTCACCCCTCCACTTT.

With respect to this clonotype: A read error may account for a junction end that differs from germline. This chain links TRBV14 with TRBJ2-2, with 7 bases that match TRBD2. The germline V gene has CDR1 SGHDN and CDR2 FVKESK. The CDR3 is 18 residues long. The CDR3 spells CASSQASSGALGTGDLFF. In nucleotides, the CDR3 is TGTGCCAGCAGCCAAGCATCTAGCGGAGCCCTTGGCACCGGGGATCTGTTTTTT.

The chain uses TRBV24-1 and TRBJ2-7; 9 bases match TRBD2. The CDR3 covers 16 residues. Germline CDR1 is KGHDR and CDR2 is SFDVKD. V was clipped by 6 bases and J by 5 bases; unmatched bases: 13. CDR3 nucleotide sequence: TGTGCCACCAGTCCGACGTCGGGACTAGCCGTTGACGAGCAGTACTTC. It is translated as CATSPTSGLAVDEQYF.

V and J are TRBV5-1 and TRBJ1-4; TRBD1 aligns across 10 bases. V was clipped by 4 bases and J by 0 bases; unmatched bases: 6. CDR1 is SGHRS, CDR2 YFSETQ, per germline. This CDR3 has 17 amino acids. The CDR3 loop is CASSQGTGDATNEKLFF. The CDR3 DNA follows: TGCGCCAGCAGCCAAGGGACAGGGGATGCAACTAATGAAAAACTGTTTTTT.

CDR3 nucleotide sequence: TGTGCCAGCAGCCAACCGGGACTAGCGGCAAACACCGGGGAGCTGTTTTTT. This codes for CASSQPGLAANTGELFF. This chain joins TRBV6-2 or TRBV6-3 and TRBJ2-2, with 11 nucleotides matching TRBD2. The trim removed 6 bases at V and 2 bases at J, leaving 8 bases unmatched. CDR3 length: 17 amino acids. Germline CDR1 reads MNHEY; CDR2 reads SVGEGT.

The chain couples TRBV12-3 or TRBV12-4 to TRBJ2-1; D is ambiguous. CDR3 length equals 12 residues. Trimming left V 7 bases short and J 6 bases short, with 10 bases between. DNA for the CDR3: TGTGCCAGCACTAGGCTAGGCAATGAGCAGTTCTTC. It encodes CASTRLGNEQFF.

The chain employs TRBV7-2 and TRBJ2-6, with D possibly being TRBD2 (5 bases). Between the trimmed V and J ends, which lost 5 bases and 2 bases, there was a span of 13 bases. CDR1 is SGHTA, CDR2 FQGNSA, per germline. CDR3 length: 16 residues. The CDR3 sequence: CASSPTTGTGANVLTF. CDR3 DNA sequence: TGTGCCAGCAGCCCGACAACCGGGACTGGGGCCAACGTCCTGACTTTC.

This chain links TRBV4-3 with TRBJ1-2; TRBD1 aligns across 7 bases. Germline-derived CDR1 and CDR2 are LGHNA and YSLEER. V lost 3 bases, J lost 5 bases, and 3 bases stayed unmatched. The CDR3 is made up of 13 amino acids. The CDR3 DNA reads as TGCGCCAGCAGCCAGACAGGGAAGTATGGCTACACCTTC. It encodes CASSQTGKYGYTF.

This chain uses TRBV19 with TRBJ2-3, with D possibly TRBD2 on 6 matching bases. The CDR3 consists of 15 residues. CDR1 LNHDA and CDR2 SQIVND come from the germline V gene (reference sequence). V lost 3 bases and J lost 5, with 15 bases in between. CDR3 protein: CASSIVAGRRDTQYF. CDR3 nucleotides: TGTGCCAGTAGTATCGTCGCGGGGAGGAGAGATACGCAGTATTTT.

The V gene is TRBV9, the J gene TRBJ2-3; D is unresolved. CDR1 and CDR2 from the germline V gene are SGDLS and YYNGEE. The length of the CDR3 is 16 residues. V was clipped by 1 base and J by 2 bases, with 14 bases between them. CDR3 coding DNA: TGTGCCAGCAGCGTAACGGATAGGTTACTCACAGATACGCAGTATTTT. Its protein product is CASSVTDRLLTDTQYF.

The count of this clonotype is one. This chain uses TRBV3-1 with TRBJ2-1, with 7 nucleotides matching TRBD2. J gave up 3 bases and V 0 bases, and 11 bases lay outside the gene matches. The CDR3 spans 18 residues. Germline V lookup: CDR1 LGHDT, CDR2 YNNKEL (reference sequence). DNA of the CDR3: TGTGCCAGCAGCCAAGATAAGAGAACGGGGGGTAACTACAATGAGCAGTTCTTC. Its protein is CASSQDKRTGGNYNEQFF.

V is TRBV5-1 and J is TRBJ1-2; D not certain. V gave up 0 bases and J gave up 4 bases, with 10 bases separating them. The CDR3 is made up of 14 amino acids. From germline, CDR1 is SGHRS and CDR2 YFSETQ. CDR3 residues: CASSLGQARYGYTF. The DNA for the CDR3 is TGCGCCAGCAGCTTGGGGCAGGCACGCTATGGCTACACCTTC.

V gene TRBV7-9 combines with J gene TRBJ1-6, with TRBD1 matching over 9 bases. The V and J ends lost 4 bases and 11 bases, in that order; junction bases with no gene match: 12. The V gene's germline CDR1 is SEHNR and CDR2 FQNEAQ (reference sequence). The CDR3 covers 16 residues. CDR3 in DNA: TGTGCCAGCAGCTCGCCGGGACAGGGTTTTTCGGCACCCCTCCACTTT. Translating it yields CASSSPGQGFSAPLHF.